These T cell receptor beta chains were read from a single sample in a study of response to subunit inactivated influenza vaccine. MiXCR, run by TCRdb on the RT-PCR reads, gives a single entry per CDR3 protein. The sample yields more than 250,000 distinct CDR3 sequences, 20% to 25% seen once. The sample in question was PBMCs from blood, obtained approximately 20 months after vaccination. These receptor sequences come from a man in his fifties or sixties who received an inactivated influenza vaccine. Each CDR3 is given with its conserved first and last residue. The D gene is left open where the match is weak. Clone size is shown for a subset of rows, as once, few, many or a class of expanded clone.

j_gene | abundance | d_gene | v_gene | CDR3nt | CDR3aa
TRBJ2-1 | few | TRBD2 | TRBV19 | TGTGCCAGTAGCCGTCTAGCGGGGGGGAGCTCCTACAATGAGCAGTTCTTC | CASSRLAGGSSYNEQFF
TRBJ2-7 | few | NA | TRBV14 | TGTGCCAGCAGCCCGAACGGGGTTGGGGAGCAGTACTTC | CASSPNGVGEQYF
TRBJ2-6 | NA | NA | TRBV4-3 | TGCGCCAGCAGTCAATTTATTTACAGGGCTGGGGCCAACGTCCTGACTTTC | CASSQFIYRAGANVLTF
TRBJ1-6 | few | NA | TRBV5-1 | TGCGCCAGCAGCTTAGGCGGGGACCATTCACCCCTCCACTTT | CASSLGGDHSPLHF
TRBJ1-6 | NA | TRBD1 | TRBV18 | TGTGCCAGCTCAGCCTCAGGGACAGGGAGCAATTCACCCCTCCACTTT | CASSASGTGSNSPLHF
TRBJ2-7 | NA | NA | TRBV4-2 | TGTGCCAGCAGCCAAAGGGACAACTCCTACGAGCAGTACTTC | CASSQRDNSYEQYF
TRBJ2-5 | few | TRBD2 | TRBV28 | TGTGCCAGCAGCGGGACTAACCTAGGGGAGACCCAGTACTTC | CASSGTNLGETQYF
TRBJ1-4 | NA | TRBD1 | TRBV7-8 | TGTGCCAGCAGCCCCGCCCCCAGGACAGGGGGCCATGAAAAACTGTTTTTT | CASSPAPRTGGHEKLFF
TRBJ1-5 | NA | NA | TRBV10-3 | TGTGCCATCAGCAAACAGCCCGGGGAACAGCCCCAGCATTTT | CAISKQPGEQPQHF
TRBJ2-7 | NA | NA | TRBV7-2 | TGTGCCAGCATCGGACGGGCAGGTCTATCCTACGCCTACGAGCAGTACTTC | CASIGRAGLSYAYEQYF
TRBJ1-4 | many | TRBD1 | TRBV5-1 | TGCGCCAGCAGCCCAGGACAGGGTCTCCTTGGGCTGTTTTTT | CASSPGQGLLGLFF
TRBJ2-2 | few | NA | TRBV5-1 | TGCGCCAGCAGCCCTATAAGTGACACCGGGGAGCTGTTTTTT | CASSPISDTGELFF
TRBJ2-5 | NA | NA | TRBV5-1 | TGCGCCAGCAGCTTGGCCGGTTGGGGACAACAAGAGACCCAGTACTTC | CASSLAGWGQQETQYF
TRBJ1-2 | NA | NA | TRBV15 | TGTGCCACCAGCAGCCCCTCCCGGGGGGGGAACTATGGCTACACCTTC | CATSSPSRGGNYGYTF
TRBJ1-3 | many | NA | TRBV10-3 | TGTGCCATCAGGGTGTCATCCTCTGGAAACACCATATATTTT | CAIRVSSSGNTIYF
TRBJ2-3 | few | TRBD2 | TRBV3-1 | TGTGCCAGCAGCCAAGAACTAGCGGGGCGGCCGCAGTATTTT | CASSQELAGRPQYF
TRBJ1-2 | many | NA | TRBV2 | TGTGCCAGCAGAGAACAGGGAAACTATGGCTACACCTTC | CASREQGNYGYTF
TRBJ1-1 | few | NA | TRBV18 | TGTGCCAGCTCACCGATAAGGCAGTCTGAAGCTTTCTTT | CASSPIRQSEAFF
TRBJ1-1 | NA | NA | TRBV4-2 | TGTGCCAGCAGCCCCGAAAACTGGGGGACTGAAGCTTTCTTT | CASSPENWGTEAFF
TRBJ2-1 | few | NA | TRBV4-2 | TGTGCCAGCAGCCAACGAGGACTCTACAATGAGCAGTTCTTC | CASSQRGLYNEQFF
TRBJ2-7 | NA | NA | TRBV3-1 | TGTGCCAGCAGCCAAGGGCAATTTTACGAGCAGTACTTC | CASSQGQFYEQYF
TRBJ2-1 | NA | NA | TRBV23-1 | TGCGCCAGCAGTCCTTGGTGGGAGTCGACCTACAATGAGCAGTTCTTC | CASSPWWESTYNEQFF
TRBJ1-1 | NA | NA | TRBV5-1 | TGCGCCAGCAGCGCGAGTACAGGCGTTACTGAAGCTTTCTTT | CASSASTGVTEAFF
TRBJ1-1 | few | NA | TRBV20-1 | TGCAGTGCTCGGGCTGGGGTTACCATGAACACTGAAGCTTTCTTT | CSARAGVTMNTEAFF
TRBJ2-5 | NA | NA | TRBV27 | TGTGCCAGCAGTTACGGGGTCGGGCAAGAGACCCAGTACTTC | CASSYGVGQETQYF
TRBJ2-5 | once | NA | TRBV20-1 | TGCAGTGCTAGAGATTCGATAGGCTGGGAGACCCAGTACTTC | CSARDSIGWETQYF
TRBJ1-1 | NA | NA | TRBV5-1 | TGCGCCAGCAGCTTGGGGCCGAACACTGAAGCTTTATTT | CASSLGPNTEALF
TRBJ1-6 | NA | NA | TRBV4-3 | TGCGCCAGCAGCCAAGATGGAGGGGCTAGATCACCCCTCCACTTT | CASSQDGGARSPLHF
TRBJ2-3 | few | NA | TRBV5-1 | TGCGCCAGCAGCGCACGCGGTAGAGGGCCAGATACGCAGTATTTT | CASSARGRGPDTQYF
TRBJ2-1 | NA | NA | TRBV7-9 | TGTGCCAGCAGCTTACTTCCTAGCTCAGGCTACAATGAGCAGTTCTTC | CASSLLPSSGYNEQFF
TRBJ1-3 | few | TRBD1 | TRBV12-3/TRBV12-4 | TGTGCCAGCAGTCCCGACAGGGACACTGGAAACACCATATATTTT | CASSPDRDTGNTIYF
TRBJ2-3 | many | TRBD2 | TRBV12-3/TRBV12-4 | TGTGCCAGCAGTTTAAGTCCACCCCGGGGGGGGTCAGATACGCAGTATTTT | CASSLSPPRGGSDTQYF
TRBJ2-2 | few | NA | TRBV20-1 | TGCAGTTCTAACCCCCTATTAGGGCAGAAGAACACCGGGGAGCTGTTTTTT | CSSNPLLGQKNTGELFF
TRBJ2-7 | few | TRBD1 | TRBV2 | TGTGCCAGCACCCCATCGACAGGGGGTTTCAACGAGCAGTACTTC | CASTPSTGGFNEQYF
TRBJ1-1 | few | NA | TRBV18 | TGTGCCAGCTCACCCGAGAGGAACACTGAAGCTTTCTTT | CASSPERNTEAFF
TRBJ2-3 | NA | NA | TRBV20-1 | TGCAGTCTTATCGGGGGCACAGATACGCAGTATTTT | CSLIGGTDTQYF
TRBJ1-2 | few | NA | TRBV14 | TGTGCCAGCAGCCAAGCGGGTGGAGATAACTATGGCTACACCTTC | CASSQAGGDNYGYTF
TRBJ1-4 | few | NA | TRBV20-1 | TGCAGTGCTAGAGATTACATCCAGGGAGGAGGTCAAAAACTGTTTTTT | CSARDYIQGGGQKLFF
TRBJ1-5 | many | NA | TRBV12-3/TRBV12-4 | TGTGCCAGCAGTGCCGGGAGGGGAGGAGGGCAGCCCCAGCATTTT | CASSAGRGGGQPQHF
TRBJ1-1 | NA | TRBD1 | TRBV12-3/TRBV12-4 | TGTGCCAGCAGTTACCACGGACAGGGAACTCCTGAAGCTTTCTTT | CASSYHGQGTPEAFF
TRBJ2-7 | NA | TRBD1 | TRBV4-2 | TGTGCCAGCAGCCACCCGGACAGGGGTTACGAGCAGTACTTC | CASSHPDRGYEQYF
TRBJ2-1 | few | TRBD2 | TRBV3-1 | TGTGCCAGCAGCCAAGGGACTAGCGGGAGGGTCTACAATGAGCAGTTCTTC | CASSQGTSGRVYNEQFF
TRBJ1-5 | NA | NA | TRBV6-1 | TGTGCCACCTCCTGGGGGTTCAATCAGCCCCAGCATTTT | CATSWGFNQPQHF
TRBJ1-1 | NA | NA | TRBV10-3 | TGTGCCATCAGAGGGATGAACACTGAAGCTTTCTTT | CAIRGMNTEAFF
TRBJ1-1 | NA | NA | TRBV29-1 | TGCAGCGTCGGGGAACCGACATCAGAAGCTTTCTTT | CSVGEPTSEAFF
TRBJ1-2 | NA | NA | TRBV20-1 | TGCAGTTCGGCCCAGGGTTCTGGCTATGGCTACACCTTC | CSSAQGSGYGYTF
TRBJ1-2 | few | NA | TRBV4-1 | TGCGCCAGCAGCCAACTGTGGCCCCTCAACTATGGCTACACCTTC | CASSQLWPLNYGYTF
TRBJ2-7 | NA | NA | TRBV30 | TGTGCCTGGAGCCGCGGGACAGCCCCAAACGCAAACTTC | CAWSRGTAPNANF
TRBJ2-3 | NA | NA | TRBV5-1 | TGCGCCAGCAGCCCGGACAGGGAGGGAGATACGCAGTATTTT | CASSPDREGDTQYF
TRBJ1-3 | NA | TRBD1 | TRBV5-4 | TGTGCCAGCAGCGTGGACAGGAGCTCTGGAAACACCATATATTTT | CASSVDRSSGNTIYF